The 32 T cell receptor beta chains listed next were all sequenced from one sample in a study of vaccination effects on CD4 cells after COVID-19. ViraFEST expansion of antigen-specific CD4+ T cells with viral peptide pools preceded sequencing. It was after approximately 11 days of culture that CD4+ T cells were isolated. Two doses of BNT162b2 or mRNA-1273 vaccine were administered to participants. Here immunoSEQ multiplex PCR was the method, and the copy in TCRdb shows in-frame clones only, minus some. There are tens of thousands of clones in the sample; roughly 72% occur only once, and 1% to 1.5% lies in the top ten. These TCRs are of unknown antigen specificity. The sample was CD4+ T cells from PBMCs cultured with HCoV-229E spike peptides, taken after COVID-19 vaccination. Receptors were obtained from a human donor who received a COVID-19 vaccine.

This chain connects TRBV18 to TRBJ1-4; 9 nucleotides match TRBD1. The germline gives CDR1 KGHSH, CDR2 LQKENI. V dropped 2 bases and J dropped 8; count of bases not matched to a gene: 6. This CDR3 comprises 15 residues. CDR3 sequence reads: CASSPVTGGTEKLFF. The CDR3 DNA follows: TGTGCCAGCTCACCAGTTACAGGGGGCACCGAAAAACTGTTTTTT.

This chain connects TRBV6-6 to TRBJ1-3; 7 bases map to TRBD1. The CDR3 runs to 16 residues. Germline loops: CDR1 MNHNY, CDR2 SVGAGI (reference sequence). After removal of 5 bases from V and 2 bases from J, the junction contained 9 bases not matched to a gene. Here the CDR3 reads CASSRSTGTTGNTIYF. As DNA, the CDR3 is TGTGCCAGCAGTCGATCGACAGGGACAACTGGAAACACCATATATTTT.

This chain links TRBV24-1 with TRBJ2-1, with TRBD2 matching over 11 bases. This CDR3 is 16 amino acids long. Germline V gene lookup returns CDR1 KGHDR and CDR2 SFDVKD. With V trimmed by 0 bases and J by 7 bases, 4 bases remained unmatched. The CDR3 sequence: CATSDLNSGGANEQFF. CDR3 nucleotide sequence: TGTGCCACCAGTGATTTGAATAGCGGGGGGGCGAATGAGCAGTTCTTC.

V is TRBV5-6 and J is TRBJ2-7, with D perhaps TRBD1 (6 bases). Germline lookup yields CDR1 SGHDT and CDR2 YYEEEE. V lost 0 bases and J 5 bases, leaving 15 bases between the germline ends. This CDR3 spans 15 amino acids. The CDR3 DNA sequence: TGTGCCAGCAGCTTGGTTCAGGGGATGACGCACGAGCAGTACGTC. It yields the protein CASSLVQGMTHEQYV.

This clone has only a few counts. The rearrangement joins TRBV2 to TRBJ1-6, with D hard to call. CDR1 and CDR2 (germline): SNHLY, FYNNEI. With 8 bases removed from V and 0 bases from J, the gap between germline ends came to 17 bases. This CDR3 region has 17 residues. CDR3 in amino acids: CASGTADPSSYNSPLHF. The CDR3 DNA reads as TGTGCCAGCGGCACGGCAGACCCAAGCTCCTATAATTCACCCCTCCACTTT.

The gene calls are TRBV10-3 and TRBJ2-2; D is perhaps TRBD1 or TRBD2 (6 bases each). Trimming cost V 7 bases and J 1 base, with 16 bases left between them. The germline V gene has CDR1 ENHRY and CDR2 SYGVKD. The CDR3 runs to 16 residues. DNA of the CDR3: TGTGCCATCAAGACCGAACGGGGGCAGAACACCGGGGAGCTGTTTTTT. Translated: CAIKTERGQNTGELFF.

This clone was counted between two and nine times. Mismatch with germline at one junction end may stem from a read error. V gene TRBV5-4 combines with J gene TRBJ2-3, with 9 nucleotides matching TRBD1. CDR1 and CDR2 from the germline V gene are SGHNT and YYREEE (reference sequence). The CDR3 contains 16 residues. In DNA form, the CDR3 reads TGTGCCAACAGCATCCCGACAGGGGGGAGCACAGATACGCAGTATTTT. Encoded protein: CANSIPTGGSTDTQYF.

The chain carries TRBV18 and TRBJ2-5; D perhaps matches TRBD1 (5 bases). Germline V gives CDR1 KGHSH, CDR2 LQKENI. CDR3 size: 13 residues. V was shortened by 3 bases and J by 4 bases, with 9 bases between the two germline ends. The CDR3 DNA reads TGTGCCAGCTCACCCCGGCAGGGAGAGACCCAGTACTTC. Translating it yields CASSPRQGETQYF.

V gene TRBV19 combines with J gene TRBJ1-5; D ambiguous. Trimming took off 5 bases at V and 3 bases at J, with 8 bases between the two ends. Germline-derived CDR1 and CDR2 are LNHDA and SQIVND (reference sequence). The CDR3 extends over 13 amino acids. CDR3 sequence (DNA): TGTGCCAGTAGTTCAGGTACCAATCAGCCCCAGCATTTT. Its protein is CASSSGTNQPQHF.

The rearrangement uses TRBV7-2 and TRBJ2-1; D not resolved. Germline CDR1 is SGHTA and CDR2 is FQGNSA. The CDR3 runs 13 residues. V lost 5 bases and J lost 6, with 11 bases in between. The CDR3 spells CASSPYITNEQFF. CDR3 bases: TGTGCCAGCAGCCCGTATATAACCAATGAGCAGTTCTTC.

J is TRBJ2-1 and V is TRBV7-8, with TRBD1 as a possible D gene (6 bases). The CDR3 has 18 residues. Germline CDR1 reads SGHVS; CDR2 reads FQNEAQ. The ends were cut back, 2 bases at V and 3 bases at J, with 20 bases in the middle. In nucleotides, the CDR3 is TGTGCCAGCAGCTTATCTATCCCAGGCAGGGGCTTCTACAATGAGCAGTTCTTC. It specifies CASSLSIPGRGFYNEQFF.

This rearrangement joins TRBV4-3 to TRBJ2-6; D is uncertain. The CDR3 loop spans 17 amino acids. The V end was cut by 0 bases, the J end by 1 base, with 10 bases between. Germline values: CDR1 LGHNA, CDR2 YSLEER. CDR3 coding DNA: TGCGCCAGCAGCCAAGATGTATCTACATCTGGGGCCAACGTCCTGACTTTC. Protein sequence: CASSQDVSTSGANVLTF.

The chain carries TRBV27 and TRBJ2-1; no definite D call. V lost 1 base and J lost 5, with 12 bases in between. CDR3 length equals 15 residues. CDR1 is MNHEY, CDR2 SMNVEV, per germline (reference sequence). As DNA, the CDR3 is TGTGCCAGCAGTTTATACGGGCCACGAAACAATGAGCAGTTCTTC. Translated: CASSLYGPRNNEQFF.

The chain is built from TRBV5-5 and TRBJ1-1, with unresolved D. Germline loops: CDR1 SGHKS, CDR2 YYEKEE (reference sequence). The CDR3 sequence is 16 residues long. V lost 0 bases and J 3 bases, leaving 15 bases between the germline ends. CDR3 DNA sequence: TGTGCCAGCAGCTTGGCGTCAAGTACTGTGGACACTGAAGCTTTCTTT. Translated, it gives CASSLASSTVDTEAFF.

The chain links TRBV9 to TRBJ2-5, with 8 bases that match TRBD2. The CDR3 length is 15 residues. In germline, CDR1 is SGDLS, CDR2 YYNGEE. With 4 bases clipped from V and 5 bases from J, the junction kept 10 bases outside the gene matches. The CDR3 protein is CASSPQGLVRETQYF. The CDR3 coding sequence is TGTGCCAGCAGCCCTCAGGGACTAGTAAGGGAGACCCAGTACTTC.

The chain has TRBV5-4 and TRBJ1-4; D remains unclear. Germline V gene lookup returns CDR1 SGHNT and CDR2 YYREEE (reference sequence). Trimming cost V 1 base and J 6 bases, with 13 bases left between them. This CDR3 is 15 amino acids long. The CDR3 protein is CASSLKASGDEKLFF. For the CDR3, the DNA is TGTGCCAGCAGCTTGAAGGCTTCTGGAGATGAAAAACTGTTTTTT.

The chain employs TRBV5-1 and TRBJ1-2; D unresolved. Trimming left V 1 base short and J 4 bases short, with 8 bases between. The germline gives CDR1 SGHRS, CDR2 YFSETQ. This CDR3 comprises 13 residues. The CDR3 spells CASSLSSAYGYTF. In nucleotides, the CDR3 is TGCGCCAGCAGCTTGAGCTCCGCCTATGGCTACACCTTC.

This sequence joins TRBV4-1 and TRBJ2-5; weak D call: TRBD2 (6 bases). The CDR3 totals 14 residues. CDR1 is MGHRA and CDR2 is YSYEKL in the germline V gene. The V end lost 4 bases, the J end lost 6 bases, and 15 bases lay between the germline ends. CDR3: CASSPGPGGKTQYF. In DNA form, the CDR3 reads TGCGCCAGCAGCCCCGGACCCGGCGGGAAGACCCAGTACTTC.

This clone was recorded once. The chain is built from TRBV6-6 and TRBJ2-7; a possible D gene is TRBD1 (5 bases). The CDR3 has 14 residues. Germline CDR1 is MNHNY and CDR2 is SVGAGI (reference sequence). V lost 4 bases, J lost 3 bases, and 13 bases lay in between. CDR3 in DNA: TGTGCCAGCAGTTCCACCAGGGCCTACTACGAGCAGTACGTC. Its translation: CASSSTRAYYEQYV.

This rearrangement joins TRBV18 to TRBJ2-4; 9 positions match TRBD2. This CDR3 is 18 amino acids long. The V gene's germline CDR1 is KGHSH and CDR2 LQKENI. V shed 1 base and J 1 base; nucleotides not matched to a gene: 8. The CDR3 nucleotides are TGTGCCAGCTCACCACGGGGACTAGCTGGGGGGGCCAAAAACATTCAGTACTTC. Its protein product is CASSPRGLAGGAKNIQYF.

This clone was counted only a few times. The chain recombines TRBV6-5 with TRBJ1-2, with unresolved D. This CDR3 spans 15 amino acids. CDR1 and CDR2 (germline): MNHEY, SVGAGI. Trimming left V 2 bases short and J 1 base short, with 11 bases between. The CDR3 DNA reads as TGTGCCAGCAGTTACGGGAGGCTGGATAACTATGGCTACACCTTC. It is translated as CASSYGRLDNYGYTF.

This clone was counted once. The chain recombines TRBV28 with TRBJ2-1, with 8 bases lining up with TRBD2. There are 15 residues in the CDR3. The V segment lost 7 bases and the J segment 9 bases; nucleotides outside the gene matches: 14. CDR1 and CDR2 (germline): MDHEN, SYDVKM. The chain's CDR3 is CASTTPAGGLSEQFF. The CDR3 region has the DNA TGTGCCAGCACAACCCCCGCGGGGGGCCTCAGTGAGCAGTTCTTC.

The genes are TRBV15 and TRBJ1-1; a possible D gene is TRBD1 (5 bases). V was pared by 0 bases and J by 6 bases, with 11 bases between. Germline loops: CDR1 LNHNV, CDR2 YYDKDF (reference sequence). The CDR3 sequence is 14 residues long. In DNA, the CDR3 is TGTGCCACCAGCAGAGATCGCAGGGTTTCTGAAGCTTTCTTT. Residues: CATSRDRRVSEAFF.

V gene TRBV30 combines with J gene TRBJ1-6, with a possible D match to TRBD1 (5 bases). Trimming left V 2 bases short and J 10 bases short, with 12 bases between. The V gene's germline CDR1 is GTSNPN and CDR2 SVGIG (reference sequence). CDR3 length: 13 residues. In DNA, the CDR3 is TGTGCCTGGAGTACGGGTCGGGGGTCACCCCTCCACTTT. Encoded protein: CAWSTGRGSPLHF.

The CDR3 reads CASSLDGPMNTEAFF. Written as DNA, the CDR3 is TGCGCCAGCAGCTTGGACGGACCAATGAACACTGAAGCTTTCTTT. This chain uses TRBV5-1 with TRBJ1-1; D unclear. The CDR3 has 15 residues. The ends were cut back, 0 bases at V and 0 bases at J, with 9 bases in the middle. Germline-derived CDR1 and CDR2 are SGHRS and YFSETQ. Looking up the rest from reference TRBV5-1 and TRBJ1-1 gives the full variable domain: KAGVTQTPRYLIKTRGQQVTLSCSPISGHRSVSWYQQTPGQGLQFLFEYFSETQRNKGNFPGRFSGRQFSNSRSEMNVSTLELGDSALYLCASSLDGPMNTEAFFGQGTRLTVV.

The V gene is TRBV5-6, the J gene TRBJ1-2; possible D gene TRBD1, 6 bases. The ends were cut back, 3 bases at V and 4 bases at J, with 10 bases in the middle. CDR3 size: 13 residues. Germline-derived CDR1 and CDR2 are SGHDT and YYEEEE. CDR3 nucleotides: TGTGCCAGCAGCTCAGGGGTGGGCTATGGCTACACCTTC. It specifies CASSSGVGYGYTF.

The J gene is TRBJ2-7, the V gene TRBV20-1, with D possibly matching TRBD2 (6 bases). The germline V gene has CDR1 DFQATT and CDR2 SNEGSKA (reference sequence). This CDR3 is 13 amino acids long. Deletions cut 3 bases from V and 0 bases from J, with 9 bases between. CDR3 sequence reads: CSASGGGSYEQYV. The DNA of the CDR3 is TGCAGTGCTAGTGGGGGAGGCTCCTACGAGCAGTACGTC.

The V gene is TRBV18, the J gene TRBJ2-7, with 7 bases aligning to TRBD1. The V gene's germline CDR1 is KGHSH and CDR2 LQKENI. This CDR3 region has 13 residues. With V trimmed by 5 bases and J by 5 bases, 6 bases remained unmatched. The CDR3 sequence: CASSAQGYDEQYV. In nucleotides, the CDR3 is TGTGCCAGCTCAGCACAGGGGTACGACGAGCAGTACGTC.

The CDR3 sequence is CASRRQGPREETQYF. CDR3 sequence (DNA): TGTGCCAGCCGACGACAGGGGCCAAGAGAGGAGACCCAGTACTTC. The V gene is TRBV27, the J gene TRBJ2-5; 8 bases are shared with TRBD1. The junction had 13 bases not matched to a gene; V was cut back by 8 bases and J by 5 bases. The CDR3 is 15 residues long. CDR1 and CDR2 from the germline V gene are MNHEY and SMNVEV (reference sequence).

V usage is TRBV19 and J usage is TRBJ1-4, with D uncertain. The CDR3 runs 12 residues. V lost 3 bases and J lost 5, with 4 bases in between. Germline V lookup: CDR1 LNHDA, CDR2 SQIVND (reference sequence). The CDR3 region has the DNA TGTGCCAGTAGTATGGCAAATGAAAAACTGTTTTTT. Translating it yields CASSMANEKLFF.

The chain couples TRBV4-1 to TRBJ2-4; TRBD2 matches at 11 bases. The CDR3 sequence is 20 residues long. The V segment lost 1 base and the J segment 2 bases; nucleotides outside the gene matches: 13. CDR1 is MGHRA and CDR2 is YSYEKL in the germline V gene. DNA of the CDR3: TGCGCCAGCAGCCAAGGACCGGGGCTAGCGGGGGGAATGACCAAAAACATTCAGTACTTC. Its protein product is CASSQGPGLAGGMTKNIQYF.

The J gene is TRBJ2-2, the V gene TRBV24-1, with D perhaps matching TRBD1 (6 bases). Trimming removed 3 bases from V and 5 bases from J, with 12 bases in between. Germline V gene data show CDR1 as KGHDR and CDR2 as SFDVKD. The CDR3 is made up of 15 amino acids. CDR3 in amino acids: CATSDPRQGTGELFF. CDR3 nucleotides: TGTGCCACCAGTGATCCCCGCCAGGGGACCGGGGAGCTGTTTTTT.